The rows below give T cell receptor beta chains drawn from one sample of a study of blood T cell repertoires in COVID-19. Sequencing used immunoSEQ multiplex PCR; TCRdb keeps in-frame clones, though not all of them. There are 250,000 to 350,000 clones in the sample; roughly 85% occur only once, and approximately 4% lies in the top ten. What was sequenced was PBMCs or T cells enriched from blood (not recorded which). These receptors were taken from a woman younger than 45 who had recovered from COVID-19. Each CDR3 is given with its conserved first and last residue. The D gene is left open where the match is weak. The size field is filled for only some rows; it gives once, few, many or a size class.

size,J,D,V,CDR3,DNA
.,TRBJ2-1,TRBD2,TRBV11-1,CASSRSGSNRGQFF,TGTGCCAGCAGCCGAAGCGGGAGCAACCGGGGGCAGTTCTTC
.,TRBJ1-2,.,TRBV14,CASSQFNSPGMGGYTF,TGTGCCAGCAGCCAATTTAATAGTCCGGGGATGGGGGGCTACACCTTC
.,TRBJ1-1,.,TRBV19,CATTEGGTEAFF,TGTGCTACTACTGAGGGGGGGACTGAAGCTTTCTTT
.,TRBJ1-1,TRBD1,TRBV24-1,CATSELTGVAFF,TGTGCCACCAGTGAACTGACAGGGGTAGCTTTCTTT
.,TRBJ1-1,.,TRBV6-5,CASSYGLGGAFEAFF,TGTGCCAGCAGTTACGGGTTAGGGGGGGCGTTTGAAGCTTTCTTT
few,TRBJ1-4,.,TRBV14,CASSLTGNDEKLFF,TGTGCCAGCAGCTTAACAGGGAATGACGAAAAACTGTTTTTT
few,TRBJ1-2,.,TRBV28,CASTRGGETYGYTF,TGTGCCAGCACCCGAGGGGGGGAGACCTATGGCTACACCTTC
.,TRBJ1-1,.,TRBV7-2,CASSSPAAATEAFF,TGTGCCAGCAGTTCTCCTGCAGCGGCCACTGAAGCTTTCTTT
.,TRBJ2-7,.,TRBV9,CASSLAGAYEQYF,TGTGCCAGCAGCTTGGCAGGGGCTTACGAGCAGTACTTC
.,TRBJ2-7,TRBD1,TRBV29-1,CSVGIDRGREQYF,TGCAGCGTTGGGATAGACAGGGGGCGAGAGCAGTACTTC
.,TRBJ1-2,TRBD1,TRBV4-1,CASSQDTISGGNYGYTF,TGCGCCAGCAGCCAAGACACGATTTCAGGGGGAAACTATGGCTACACCTTC
once,TRBJ2-7,.,TRBV12-3/TRBV12-4,CASTAGWEWEQYF,TGTGCCAGCACCGCAGGGTGGGAATGGGAGCAGTACTTC
.,TRBJ2-2,TRBD1,TRBV5-8,CASSLAGDRVMTGELFF,TGTGCCAGCAGCTTGGCCGGGGACAGGGTGATGACCGGGGAGCTGTTTTTT
once,TRBJ2-6,.,TRBV9,CASSVDGGPRSGANVLTF,TGTGCCAGCAGCGTAGACGGGGGGCCGAGGTCTGGGGCCAACGTCCTGACTTTC
few,TRBJ1-1,TRBD1,TRBV3-1/TRBV3-2,CASSQGWQGTGVNTEAFF,TGTGCCAGCAGCCAAGGTTGGCAGGGGACAGGGGTGAACACTGAAGCTTTCTTT
.,TRBJ1-1,.,TRBV19,CASWRVNTEAFF,TGTGCCAGCTGGAGGGTGAACACTGAAGCTTTCTTT
once,TRBJ2-2,TRBD2,TRBV7-2,CASSLGLAGGSTGELFF,TGTGCCAGCAGCTTGGGACTAGCGGGGGGGAGTACCGGGGAGCTGTTTTTT
.,TRBJ1-1,TRBD1,TRBV6-5,CASGKQGTEAFF,TGTGCCAGCGGGAAACAGGGGACTGAAGCTTTCTTT
.,TRBJ2-7,TRBD2,TRBV19,CASSSSGFTYEQYF,TGTGCCAGTAGTTCTAGCGGGTTCACCTACGAGCAGTACTTC
few,TRBJ1-4,.,TRBV5-1,CASSLGRAGATNEKLFF,TGCGCCAGCAGCTTGGGCAGGGCTGGTGCAACTAATGAAAAACTGTTTTTT
few,TRBJ2-2,.,TRBV4-2,CASSPFDPSTGELFF,TGTGCCAGCAGCCCCTTCGACCCTAGCACCGGGGAGCTGTTTTTT
.,TRBJ2-1,.,TRBV6-5,CASLAGNEQFF,TGTGCCAGCCTGGCCGGGAATGAGCAGTTCTTC
.,TRBJ2-7,TRBD1,TRBV28,CASRKPGQGYEQYF,TGTGCCAGCAGGAAACCGGGACAGGGATACGAGCAGTACTTC
.,TRBJ1-5,.,TRBV28,CASRLQGFLTGNQPQHF,TGTGCCAGCAGACTACAGGGTTTCCTAACGGGCAATCAGCCCCAGCATTTT
.,TRBJ2-5,.,TRBV6-4,CASSDPRWETQYF,TGTGCCAGCAGTGACCCCAGGTGGGAGACCCAGTACTTC
.,TRBJ2-7,TRBD1,TRBV2,CAIGQVYEQYF,TGTGCCATCGGACAGGTCTACGAGCAGTACTTC